This T cell receptor beta chain emerged from a study of beta chain features in type 1 diabetes listed by TCRdb under 2018. For the wider study: Mean age, gender distribution, total cell number and subset yield were not different between patients and healthy donors. A total of roughly 99 million sorted cells were examined across all samples, and the number of cells per subset was strongly correlated with RNA yield. The study compared TCRB repertoires of sorted circulating CD4+ T cell subsets between recently diagnosed type 1 diabetes patients and matched healthy donors. Regulatory and stem cell-like memory subsets were obtained from only 8 patients and roughly 8 healthy donors, while naive and central memory subsets were obtained from all 28 donors. Overall study results and their limits: Shorter templates might have been favored by PCR, but patient and control samples were amplified and corrected together, so both groups would have been affected equally by any skew. The naive, central memory and regulatory TCRB repertoires appeared to resemble one another more closely among patients than among healthy donors. In all four CD4+ subsets, TCRB CDR3 length was moderately but significantly shorter in type 1 diabetes patients. Because the HLA sub-analyses included only small numbers of individuals, any influence of HLA type on TCRB rearrangement was left unresolved. At VDJ recombination sites, type 1 diabetes patients had fewer insertions and more deleted nucleotides, which implies abnormalities in thymic rearrangement. Sequencing cDNA rather than genomic DNA could over-represent highly expressing activated cells, although activation and CD3 levels did not differ between groups.

V is pruned by 4 bases and J by 5 bases, leaving 4 bases of the junction without a gene match. Via the germline V gene (reference sequence), CDR1 is LNHNV and CDR2 YYDKDF. The CDR3 runs 14 amino acids, cysteine and phenylalanine included. Of the read, only the CDR3 DNA is kept; its 42 bases are in frame from base 1. The entire amount of isolated RNA was reverse transcribed using the High Capacity cDNA Reverse Transcription Kit, so the sequenced TCRB transcripts were expressed ones. Naive, central memory and regulatory T cell samples underwent deep immunoSEQ sequencing, averaging about 3.5 million total reads per sample. Sorted cells were lysed in RLT buffer, and RNA was extracted using DNase-treated RNeasy Micro or Mini kits according to cell number. To prevent cross-contamination, each cell subset was processed individually, whereas patient and healthy donor samples were processed jointly. The immunoSEQ multiplex PCR was used to amplify TCRB sequences from cDNA, generating 87-bp fragments that spanned the CDR3 region. Sequencing of the amplicons was done on the Illumina HiSeq platform. Under the source paper's analysis protocol: Synthetic template baselines were used to correct PCR bias computationally, reads within Hamming distance 2 were collapsed, and singletons that could not be merged were discarded. Reads were aligned against IMGT so that V, D and J genes, CDR3 length and insertions or deletions at six rearrangement sites could be assigned. Within each subset, clonotype counts were normalized to sorted cell number, after which true diversity and Gini coefficients were computed with the tcR R package. The overlap coefficient, calculated on TCRB nucleotide sequences, was used to quantify repertoire sharing. Out-of-frame TCRB sequences from naive cells were analyzed as a proxy for the pre-selection repertoire. TCRdb mirrors the immuneACCESS table, restricted to in-frame sequences. Some clones are absent from its copies; in checked studies, under half trace to an unresolved V gene, and the reason for the others is unknown. D and trimming were read from the DNA, whereas the V and J calls and clone size are those reported in that table. The sample includes about 360,000 clones, with around 12% observed a single time. Jointly, the top ten make up approximately 0.015% of the sample.

From each donor, a single peripheral blood sample of around 0.12 L on average was drawn into heparinised tubes. Using a panel that included CD45RO, CCR7, CD25, CD127, CD95 and CD27, naive, central memory, regulatory and stem cell-like memory CD4+ T cells were sorted on a BD FACSAria II. Every sorted population had a purity above 95%. Right away, PBMCs were isolated by Lymphoprep density gradient centrifugation and were stained directly, with no culture step. To minimize batch effects, samples were stained and sorted in pairs, one healthy donor with one patient per experiment. Remarks on this clone: The antigen it recognizes is unknown. One base away there is no much larger clone; base qualities are not given.

The sample consisted of naive CD4+ T cells from blood. The cell subset or site label here, explained by the study, means: true naive CD4+ T cells. The chain is assembled from TRBV15 and TRBJ1-1; 10 central nucleotides agree with TRBD1. This TCR derives from a man aged 18 to 35 in good health. The nucleotide sequence is TGTGCCACCAGCATAGACAGGGGGCGGACTGAAGCTTTCTTT. It codes for CATSIDRGRTEAFF.